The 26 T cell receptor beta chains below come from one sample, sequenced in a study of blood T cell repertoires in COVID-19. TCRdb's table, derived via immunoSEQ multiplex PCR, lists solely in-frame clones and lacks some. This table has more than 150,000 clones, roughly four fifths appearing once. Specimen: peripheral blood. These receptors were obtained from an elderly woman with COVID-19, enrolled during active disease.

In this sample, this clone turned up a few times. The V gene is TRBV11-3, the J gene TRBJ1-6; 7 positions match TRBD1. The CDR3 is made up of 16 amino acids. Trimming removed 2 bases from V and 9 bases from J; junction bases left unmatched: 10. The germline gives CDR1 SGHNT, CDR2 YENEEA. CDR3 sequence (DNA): TGTGCCAGCAGCTTATACGCAGGGGGACAGAGTTCACCCCTCCACTTT. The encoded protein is CASSLYAGGQSSPLHF.

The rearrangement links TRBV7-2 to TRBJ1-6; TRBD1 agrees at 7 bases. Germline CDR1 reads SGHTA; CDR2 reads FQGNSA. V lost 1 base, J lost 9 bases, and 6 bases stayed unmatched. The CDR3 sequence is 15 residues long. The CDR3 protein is CASSLDPGGSSPLHF. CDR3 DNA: TGTGCCAGCAGCTTAGATCCAGGGGGGAGTTCACCCCTCCACTTT.

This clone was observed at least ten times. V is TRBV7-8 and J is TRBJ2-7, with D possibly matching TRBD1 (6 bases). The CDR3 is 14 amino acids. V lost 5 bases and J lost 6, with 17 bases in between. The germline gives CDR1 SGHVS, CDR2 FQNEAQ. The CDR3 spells CASSPTRGGSEQYF. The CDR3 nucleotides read TGTGCCAGCAGCCCAACCAGGGGTGGGAGCGAGCAGTACTTC.

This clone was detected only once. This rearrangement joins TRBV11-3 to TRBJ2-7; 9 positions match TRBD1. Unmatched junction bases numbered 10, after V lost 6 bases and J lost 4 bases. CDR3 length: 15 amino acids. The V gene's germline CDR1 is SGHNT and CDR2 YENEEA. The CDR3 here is CASSLPGQGFYEQYF. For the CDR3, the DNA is TGTGCCAGCAGTTTACCGGGACAGGGTTTTTACGAGCAGTACTTC.

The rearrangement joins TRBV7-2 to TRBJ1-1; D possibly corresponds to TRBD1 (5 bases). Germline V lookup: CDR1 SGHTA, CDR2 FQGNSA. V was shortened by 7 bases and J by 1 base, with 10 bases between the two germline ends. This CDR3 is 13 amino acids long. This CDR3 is CASMRQPNTEAFF. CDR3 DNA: TGTGCCAGCATGAGACAGCCGAACACTGAAGCTTTCTTT.

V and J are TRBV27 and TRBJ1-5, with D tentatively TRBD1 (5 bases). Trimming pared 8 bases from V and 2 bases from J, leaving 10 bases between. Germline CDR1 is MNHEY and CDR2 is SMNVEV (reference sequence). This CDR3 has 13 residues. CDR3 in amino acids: CASAWGGNQPQHF. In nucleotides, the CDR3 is TGTGCCAGCGCCTGGGGGGGCAATCAGCCCCAGCATTTT.

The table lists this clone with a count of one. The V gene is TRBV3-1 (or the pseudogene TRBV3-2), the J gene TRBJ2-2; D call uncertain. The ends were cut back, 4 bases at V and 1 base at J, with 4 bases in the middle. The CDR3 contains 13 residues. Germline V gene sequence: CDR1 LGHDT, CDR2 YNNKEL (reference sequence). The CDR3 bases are TGTGCCAGCAGCCTCGGGAACACCGGGGAGCTGTTTTTT. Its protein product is CASSLGNTGELFF.

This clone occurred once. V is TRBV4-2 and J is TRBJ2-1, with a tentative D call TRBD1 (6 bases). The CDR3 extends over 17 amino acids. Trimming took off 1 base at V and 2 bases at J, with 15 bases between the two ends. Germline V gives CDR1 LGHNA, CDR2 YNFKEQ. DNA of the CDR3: TGTGCCAGCAGCCAAGGGGGGCGGAGCGGTGCCTACAATGAGCAGTTCTTC. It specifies CASSQGGRSGAYNEQFF.

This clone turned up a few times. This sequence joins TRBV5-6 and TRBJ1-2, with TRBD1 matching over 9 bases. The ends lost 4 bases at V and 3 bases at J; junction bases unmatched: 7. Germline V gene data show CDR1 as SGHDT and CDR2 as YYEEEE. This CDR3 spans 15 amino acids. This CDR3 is CASSAGTGWYYGYTF. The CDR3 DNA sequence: TGTGCCAGCAGCGCAGGGACAGGGTGGTACTATGGCTACACCTTC.

In nucleotides, the CDR3 is TGTGCCAGCAGCTTAGATATGAATCAGCCCCAGCATTTT. Translation: CASSLDMNQPQHF. The chain links TRBV11-3 to TRBJ1-5, with unresolved D. Germline CDR1 reads SGHNT; CDR2 reads YENEEA. The CDR3 runs 13 residues. Trimming shortened V by 0 bases and J by 4 bases, and 4 bases separated the two germline ends.

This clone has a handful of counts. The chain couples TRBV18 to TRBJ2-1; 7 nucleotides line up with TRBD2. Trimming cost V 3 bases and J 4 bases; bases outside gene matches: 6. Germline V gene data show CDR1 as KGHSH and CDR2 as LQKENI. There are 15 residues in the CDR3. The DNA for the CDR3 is TGTGCCAGCTCACCTGCGGGAGTGCGGTACAATGAGCAGTTCTTC. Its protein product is CASSPAGVRYNEQFF.

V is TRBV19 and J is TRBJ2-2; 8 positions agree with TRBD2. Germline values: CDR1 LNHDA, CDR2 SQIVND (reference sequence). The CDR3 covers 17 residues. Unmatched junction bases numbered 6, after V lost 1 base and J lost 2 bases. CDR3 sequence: CASSIGLASPNTGELFF. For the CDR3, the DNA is TGTGCCAGTAGTATAGGACTAGCGAGCCCCAACACCGGGGAGCTGTTTTTT.

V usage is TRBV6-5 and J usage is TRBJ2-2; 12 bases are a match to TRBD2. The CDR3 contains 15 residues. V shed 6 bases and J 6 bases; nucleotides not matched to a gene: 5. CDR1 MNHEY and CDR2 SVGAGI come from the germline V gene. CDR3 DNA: TGTGCCAGCAGCCCCCGACTAGCGGGAGCCGGGGAGCTGTTTTTT. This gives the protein CASSPRLAGAGELFF.

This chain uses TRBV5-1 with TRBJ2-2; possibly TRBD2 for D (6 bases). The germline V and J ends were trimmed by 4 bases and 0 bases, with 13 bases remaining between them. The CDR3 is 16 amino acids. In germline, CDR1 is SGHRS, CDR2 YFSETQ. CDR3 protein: CASSVSGLTNTGELFF. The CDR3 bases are TGCGCCAGCAGCGTTAGCGGTCTTACGAACACCGGGGAGCTGTTTTTT.

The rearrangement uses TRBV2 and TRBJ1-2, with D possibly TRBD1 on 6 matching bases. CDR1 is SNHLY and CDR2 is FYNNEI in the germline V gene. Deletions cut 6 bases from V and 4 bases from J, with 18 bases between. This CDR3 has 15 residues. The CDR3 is CASRARTAGPYGYTF. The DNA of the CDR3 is TGTGCCAGCAGGGCTAGGACAGCCGGCCCCTATGGCTACACCTTC.

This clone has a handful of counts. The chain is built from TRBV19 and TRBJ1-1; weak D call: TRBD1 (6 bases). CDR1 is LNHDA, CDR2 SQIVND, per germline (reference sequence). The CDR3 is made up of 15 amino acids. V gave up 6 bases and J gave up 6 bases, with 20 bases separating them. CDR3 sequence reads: CASSPSRGRGSEAFF. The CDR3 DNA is TGTGCCAGTAGCCCCTCCAGGGGCAGAGGGTCTGAAGCTTTCTTT.

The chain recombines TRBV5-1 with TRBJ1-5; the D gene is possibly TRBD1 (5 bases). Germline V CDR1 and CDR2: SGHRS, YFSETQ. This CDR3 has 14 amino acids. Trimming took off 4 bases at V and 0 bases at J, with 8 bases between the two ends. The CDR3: CASSQGDSNQPQHF. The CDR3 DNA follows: TGCGCCAGCAGCCAAGGGGATAGCAATCAGCCCCAGCATTTT.

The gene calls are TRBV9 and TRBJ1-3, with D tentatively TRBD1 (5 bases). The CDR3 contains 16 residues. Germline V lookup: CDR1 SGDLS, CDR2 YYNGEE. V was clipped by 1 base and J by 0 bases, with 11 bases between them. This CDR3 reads CASSVRQGGSGNTIYF. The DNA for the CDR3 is TGTGCCAGCAGCGTACGGCAGGGAGGCTCTGGAAACACCATATATTTT.

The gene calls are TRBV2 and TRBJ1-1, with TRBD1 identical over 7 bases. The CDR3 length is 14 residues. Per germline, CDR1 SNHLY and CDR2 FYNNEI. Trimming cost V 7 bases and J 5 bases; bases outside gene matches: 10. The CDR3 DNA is TGTGCCAGCAAGAAGAACAGGGGTTGGACTGAAGCTTTCTTT. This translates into CASKKNRGWTEAFF.

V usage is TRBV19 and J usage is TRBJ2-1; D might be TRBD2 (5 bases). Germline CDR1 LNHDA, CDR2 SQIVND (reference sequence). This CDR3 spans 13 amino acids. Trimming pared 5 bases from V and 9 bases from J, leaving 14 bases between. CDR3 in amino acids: CASSLASLGEQFF. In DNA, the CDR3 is TGTGCCAGTAGTCTGGCTAGCCTGGGTGAGCAGTTCTTC.

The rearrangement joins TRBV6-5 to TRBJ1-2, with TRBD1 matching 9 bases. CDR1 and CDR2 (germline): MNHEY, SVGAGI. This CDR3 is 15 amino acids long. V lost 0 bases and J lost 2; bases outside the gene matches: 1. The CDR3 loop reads CASSYSGQGNYGYTF. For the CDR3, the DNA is TGTGCCAGCAGTTACTCCGGACAGGGGAACTATGGCTACACCTTC.

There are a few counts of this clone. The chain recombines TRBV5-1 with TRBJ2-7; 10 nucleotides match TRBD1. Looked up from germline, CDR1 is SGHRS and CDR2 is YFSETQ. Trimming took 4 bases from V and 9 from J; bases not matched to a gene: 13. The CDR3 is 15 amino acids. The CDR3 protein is CASSPRDRGKSGQYF. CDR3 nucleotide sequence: TGCGCCAGCAGCCCGAGGGACAGGGGAAAAAGTGGGCAGTACTTC.

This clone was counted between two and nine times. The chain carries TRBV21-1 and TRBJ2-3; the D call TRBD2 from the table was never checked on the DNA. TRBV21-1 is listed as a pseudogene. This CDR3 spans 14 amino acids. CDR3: CASRTAGVTDTQYF. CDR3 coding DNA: TGTGCCAGCAGGACAGCGGGAGTCACAGATACGCAGTATTTT.

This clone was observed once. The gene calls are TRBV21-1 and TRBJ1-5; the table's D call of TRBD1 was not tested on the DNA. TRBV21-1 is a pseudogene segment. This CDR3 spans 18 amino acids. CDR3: CASGRPTEQGTSNQPQHF. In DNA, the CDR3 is TGTGCCAGCGGACGGCCGACGGAACAGGGAACGAGCAATCAGCCCCAGCATTTT.

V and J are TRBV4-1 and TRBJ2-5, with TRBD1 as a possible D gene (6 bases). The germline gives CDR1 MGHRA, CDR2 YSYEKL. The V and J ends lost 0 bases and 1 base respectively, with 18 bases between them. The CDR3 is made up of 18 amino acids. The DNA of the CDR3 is TGCGCCAGCAGCCAAGACCCTGCGGCAGGGGACCTCCAAGAGACCCAGTACTTC. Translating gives CASSQDPAAGDLQETQYF.

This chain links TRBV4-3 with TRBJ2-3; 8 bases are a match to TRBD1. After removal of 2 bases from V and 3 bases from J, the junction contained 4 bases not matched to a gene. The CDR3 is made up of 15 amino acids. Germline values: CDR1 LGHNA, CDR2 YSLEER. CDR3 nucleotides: TGCGCCAGCAGCCAACAAGACAGGGGTACAGATACGCAGTATTTT. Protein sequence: CASSQQDRGTDTQYF.